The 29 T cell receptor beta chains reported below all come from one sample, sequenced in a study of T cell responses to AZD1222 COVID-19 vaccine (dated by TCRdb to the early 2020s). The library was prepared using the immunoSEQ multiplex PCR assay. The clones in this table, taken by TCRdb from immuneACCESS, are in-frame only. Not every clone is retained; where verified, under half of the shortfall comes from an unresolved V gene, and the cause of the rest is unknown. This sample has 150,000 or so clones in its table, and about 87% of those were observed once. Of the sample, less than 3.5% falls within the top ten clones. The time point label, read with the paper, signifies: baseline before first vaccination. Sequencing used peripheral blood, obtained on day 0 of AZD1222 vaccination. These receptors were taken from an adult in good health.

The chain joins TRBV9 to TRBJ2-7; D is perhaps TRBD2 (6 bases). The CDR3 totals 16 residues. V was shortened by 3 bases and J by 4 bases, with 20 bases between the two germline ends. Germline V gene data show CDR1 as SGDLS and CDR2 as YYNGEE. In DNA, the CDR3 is TGTGCCAGCAGCGCGGGGGAAGGGTCGCGGCCGTACGAGCAGTACTTC. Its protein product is CASSAGEGSRPYEQYF.

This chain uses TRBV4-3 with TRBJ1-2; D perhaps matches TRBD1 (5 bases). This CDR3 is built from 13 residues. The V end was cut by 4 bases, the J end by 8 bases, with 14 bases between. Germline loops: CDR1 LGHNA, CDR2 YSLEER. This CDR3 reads CASSPAGGFGYTF. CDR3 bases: TGCGCCAGCAGCCCAGCTGGGGGTTTCGGCTACACCTTC.

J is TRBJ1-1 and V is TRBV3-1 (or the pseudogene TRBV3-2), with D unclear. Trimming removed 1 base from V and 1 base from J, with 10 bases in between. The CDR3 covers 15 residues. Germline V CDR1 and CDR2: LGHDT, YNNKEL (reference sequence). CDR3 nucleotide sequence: TGTGCCAGCAGCCAAGTTTTCGGCGGGAACACTGAAGCTTTCTTT. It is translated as CASSQVFGGNTEAFF.

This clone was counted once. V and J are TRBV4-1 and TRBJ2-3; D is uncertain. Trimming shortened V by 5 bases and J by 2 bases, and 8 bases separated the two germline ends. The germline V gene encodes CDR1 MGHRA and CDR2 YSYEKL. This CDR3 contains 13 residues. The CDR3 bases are TGCGCCAGCAGCTTCCGCGCCACAGATACGCAGTATTTT. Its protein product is CASSFRATDTQYF.

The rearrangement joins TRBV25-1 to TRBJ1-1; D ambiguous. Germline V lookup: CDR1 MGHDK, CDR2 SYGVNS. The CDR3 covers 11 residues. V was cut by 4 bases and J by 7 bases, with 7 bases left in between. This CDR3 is CASSAGFEAFF. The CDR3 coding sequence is TGTGCCAGCAGTGCGGGATTTGAAGCTTTCTTT.

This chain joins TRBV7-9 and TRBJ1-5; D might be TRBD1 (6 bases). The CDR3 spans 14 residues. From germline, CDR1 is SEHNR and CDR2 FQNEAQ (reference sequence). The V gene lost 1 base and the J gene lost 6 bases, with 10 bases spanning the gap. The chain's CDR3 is CASSLEGGSQPQHF. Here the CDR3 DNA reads TGTGCCAGCAGCTTAGAGGGGGGGAGTCAGCCCCAGCATTTT.

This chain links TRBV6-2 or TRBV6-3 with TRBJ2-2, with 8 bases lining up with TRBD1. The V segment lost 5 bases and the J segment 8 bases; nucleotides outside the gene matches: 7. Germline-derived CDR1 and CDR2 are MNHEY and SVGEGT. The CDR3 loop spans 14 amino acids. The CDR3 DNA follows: TGTGCCAGCAGTGGTGACAGGGGACGGGGGGAGCTGTTTTTT. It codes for CASSGDRGRGELFF.

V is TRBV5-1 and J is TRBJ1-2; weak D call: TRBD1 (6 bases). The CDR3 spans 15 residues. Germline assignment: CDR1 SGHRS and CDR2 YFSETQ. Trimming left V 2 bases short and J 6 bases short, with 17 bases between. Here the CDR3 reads CASSLTTTGIHGYTF. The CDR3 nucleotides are TGCGCCAGCAGCTTAACTACTACAGGGATCCATGGCTACACCTTC.

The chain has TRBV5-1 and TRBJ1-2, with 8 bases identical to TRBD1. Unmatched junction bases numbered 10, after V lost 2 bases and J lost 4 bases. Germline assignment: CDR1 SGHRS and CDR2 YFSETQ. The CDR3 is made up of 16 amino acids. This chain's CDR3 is CASSLSPQGAIYGYTF. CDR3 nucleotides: TGCGCCAGCAGCTTAAGCCCGCAGGGGGCGATCTATGGCTACACCTTC. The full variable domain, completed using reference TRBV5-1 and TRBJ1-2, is KAGVTQTPRYLIKTRGQQVTLSCSPISGHRSVSWYQQTPGQGLQFLFEYFSETQRNKGNFPGRFSGRQFSNSRSEMNVSTLELGDSALYLCASSLSPQGAIYGYTFGSGTRLTVV.

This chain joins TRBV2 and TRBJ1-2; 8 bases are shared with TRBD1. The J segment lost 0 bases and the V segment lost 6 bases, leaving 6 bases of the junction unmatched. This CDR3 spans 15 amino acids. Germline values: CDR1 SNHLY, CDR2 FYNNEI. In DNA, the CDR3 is TGTGCCAGCAGGGGTGGACAGGGCCCTAACTATGGCTACACCTTC. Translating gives CASRGGQGPNYGYTF.

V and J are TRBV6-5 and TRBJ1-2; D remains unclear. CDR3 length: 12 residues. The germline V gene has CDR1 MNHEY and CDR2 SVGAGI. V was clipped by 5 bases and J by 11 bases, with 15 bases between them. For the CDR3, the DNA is TGTGCCAGCAGTCCTCAGTCCCTGGGGTACACCTTC. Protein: CASSPQSLGYTF.

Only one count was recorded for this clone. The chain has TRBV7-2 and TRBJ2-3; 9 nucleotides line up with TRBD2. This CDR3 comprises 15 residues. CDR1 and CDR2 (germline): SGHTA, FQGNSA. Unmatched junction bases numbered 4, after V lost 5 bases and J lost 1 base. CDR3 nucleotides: TGTGCCAGCAGCCCCTGGACTAGCGGCACAGATACGCAGTATTTT. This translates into CASSPWTSGTDTQYF. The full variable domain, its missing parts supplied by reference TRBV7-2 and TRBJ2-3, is GAGVSQSPSNKVTEKGKDVELRCDPISGHTALYWYRQSLGQGLEFLIYFQGNSAPDKSGLPSDRFSAERTGGSVSTLTIQRTQQEDSAVYLCASSPWTSGTDTQYFGPGTRLTVL.

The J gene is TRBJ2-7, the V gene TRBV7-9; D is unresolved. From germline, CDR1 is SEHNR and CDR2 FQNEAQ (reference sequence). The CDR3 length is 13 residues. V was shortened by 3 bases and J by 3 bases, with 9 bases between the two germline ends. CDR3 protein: CASSFAVRYEQYF. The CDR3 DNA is TGTGCCAGCAGCTTTGCGGTCCGCTACGAGCAGTACTTC.

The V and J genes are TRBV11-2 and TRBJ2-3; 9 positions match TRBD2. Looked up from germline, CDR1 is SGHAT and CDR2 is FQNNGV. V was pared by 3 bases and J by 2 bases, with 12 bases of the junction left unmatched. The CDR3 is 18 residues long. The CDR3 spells CASSFRSGGFHYTDTQYF. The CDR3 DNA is TGTGCCAGCAGCTTTAGAAGCGGGGGGTTCCATTACACAGATACGCAGTATTTT.

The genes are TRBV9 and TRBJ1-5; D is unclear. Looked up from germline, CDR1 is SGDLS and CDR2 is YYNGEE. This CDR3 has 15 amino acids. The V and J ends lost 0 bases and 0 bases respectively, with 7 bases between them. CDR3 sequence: CASSVEGNSNQPQHF. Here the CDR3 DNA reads TGTGCCAGCAGCGTAGAAGGGAATAGCAATCAGCCCCAGCATTTT.

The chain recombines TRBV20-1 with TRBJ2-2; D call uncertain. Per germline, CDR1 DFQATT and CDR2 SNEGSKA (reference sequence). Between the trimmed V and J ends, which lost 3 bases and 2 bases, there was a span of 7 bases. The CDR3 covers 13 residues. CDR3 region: CSASWQNTGELFF. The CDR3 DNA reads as TGCAGTGCTAGTTGGCAAAACACCGGGGAGCTGTTTTTT.

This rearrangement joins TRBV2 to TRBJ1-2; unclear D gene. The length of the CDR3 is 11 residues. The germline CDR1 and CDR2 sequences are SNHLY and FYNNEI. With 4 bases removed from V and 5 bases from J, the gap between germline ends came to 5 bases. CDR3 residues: CASSGGYGYTF. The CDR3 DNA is TGTGCCAGCAGTGGAGGATATGGCTACACCTTC.

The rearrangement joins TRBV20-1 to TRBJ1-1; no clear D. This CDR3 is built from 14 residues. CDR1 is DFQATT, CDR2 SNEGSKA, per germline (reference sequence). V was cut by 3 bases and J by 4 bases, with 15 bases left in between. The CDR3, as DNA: TGCAGTGCTAGTCCAGGAATTCCCACCACTGAAGCTTTCTTT. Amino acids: CSASPGIPTTEAFF.

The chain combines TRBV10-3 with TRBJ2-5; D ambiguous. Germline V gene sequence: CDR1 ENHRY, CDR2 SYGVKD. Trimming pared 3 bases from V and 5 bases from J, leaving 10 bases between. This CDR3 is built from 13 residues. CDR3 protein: CAISDGVFETQYF. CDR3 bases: TGTGCCATCAGTGATGGGGTCTTTGAGACCCAGTACTTC.

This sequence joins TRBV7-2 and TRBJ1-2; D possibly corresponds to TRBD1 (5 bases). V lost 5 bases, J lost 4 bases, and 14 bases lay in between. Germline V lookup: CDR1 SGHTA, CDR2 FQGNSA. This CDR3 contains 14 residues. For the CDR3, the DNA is TGTGCCAGCAGCCCTGGGACTCCGGGCTATGGCTACACCTTC. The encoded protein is CASSPGTPGYGYTF.

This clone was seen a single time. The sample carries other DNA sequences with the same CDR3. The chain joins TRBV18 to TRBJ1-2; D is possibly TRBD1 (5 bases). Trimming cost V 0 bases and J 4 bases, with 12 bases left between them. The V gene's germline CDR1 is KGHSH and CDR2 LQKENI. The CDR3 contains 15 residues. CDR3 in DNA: TGTGCCAGCTCACCACCGTCGGGGGGAGGCTATGGCTACACCTTC. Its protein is CASSPPSGGGYGYTF.

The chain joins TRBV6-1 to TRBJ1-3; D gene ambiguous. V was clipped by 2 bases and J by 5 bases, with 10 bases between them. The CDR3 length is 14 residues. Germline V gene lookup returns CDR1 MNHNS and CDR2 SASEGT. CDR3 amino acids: CASSENGRRNTIYF. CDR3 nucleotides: TGTGCCAGCAGTGAAAATGGGAGACGAAACACCATATATTTT.

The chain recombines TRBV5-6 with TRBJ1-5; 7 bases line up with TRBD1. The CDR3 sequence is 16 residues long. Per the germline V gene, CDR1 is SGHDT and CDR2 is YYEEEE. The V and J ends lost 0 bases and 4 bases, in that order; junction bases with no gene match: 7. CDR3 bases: TGTGCCAGCAGCTTGGCAGGGGGGCAGTTGAATCAGCCCCAGCATTTT. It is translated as CASSLAGGQLNQPQHF. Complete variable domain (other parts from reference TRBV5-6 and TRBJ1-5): DAGVTQSPTHLIKTRGQQVTLRCSPKSGHDTVSWYQQALGQGPQFIFQYYEEEERQRGNFPDRFSGHQFPNYSSELNVNALLLGDSALYLCASSLAGGQLNQPQHFGDGTRLSIL.

In DNA form, the CDR3 reads TGTGCCAGCAGTTACTCATACAGGGCCCCAGGCACTGAAGCTTTCTTT. The encoded protein is CASSYSYRAPGTEAFF. This chain connects TRBV6-2 or TRBV6-3 to TRBJ1-1, with a tentative D call TRBD1 (6 bases). Per the germline V gene, CDR1 is MNHEY and CDR2 is SVGEGT. V lost 0 bases, J lost 4 bases, and 15 bases lay in between. This CDR3 is 16 amino acids long.

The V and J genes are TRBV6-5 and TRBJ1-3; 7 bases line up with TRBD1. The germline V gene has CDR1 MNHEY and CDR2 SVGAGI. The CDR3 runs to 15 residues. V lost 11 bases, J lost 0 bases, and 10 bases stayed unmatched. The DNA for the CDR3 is TGTGCCGCAGCCCGGGACAGCAGCTCTGGAAACACCATATATTTT. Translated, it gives CAAARDSSSGNTIYF.

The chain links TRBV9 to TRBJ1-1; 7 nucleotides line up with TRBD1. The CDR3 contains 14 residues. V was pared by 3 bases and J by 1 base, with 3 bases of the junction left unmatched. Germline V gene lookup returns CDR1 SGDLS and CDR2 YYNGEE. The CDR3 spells CASSAGQPNTEAFF. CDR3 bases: TGTGCCAGCAGCGCGGGACAGCCGAACACTGAAGCTTTCTTT.

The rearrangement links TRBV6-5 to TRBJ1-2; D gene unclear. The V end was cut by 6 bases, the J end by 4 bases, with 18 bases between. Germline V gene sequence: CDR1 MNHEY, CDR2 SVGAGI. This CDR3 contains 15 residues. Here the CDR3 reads CASSLQTEPPYGYTF. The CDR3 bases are TGTGCCAGCAGCCTCCAGACGGAGCCCCCCTATGGCTACACCTTC.

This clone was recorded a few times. CDR3 DNA sequence: TGTGCCAGCAGCTTAAATTTAGGGCAGAAACTGTTTTTT. Its translation: CASSLNLGQKLFF. V is TRBV7-9 and J is TRBJ1-4, with D unresolved. The CDR3 covers 13 residues. Between the trimmed V and J ends, which lost 2 bases and 11 bases, there was a span of 12 bases. The V gene's germline CDR1 is SEHNR and CDR2 FQNEAQ (reference sequence).

Here the CDR3 reads CASSEVGAGVTEAFF. DNA for the CDR3: TGTGCCAGCAGTGAAGTGGGGGCGGGGGTCACTGAAGCTTTCTTT. The V call is TRBV6-1, the J call TRBJ1-1; D perhaps matches TRBD1 (6 bases). The CDR3 has 15 residues. Between the trimmed V and J ends, which lost 1 base and 4 bases, there was a span of 13 bases. Germline V CDR1 and CDR2: MNHNS, SASEGT.